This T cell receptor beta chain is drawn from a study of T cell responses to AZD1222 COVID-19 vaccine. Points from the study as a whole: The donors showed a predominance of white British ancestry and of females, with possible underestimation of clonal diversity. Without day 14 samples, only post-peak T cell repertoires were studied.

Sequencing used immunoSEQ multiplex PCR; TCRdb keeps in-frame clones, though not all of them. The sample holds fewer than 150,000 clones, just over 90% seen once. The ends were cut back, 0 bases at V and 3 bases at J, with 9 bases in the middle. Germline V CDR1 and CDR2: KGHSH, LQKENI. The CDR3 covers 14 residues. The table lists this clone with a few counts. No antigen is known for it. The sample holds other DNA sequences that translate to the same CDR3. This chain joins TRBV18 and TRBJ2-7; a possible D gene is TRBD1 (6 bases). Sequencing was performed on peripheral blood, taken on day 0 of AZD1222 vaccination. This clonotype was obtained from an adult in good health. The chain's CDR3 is CASSPPAGVYEQYF. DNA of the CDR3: TGTGCCAGCTCACCACCGGCAGGGGTCTACGAGCAGTACTTC.